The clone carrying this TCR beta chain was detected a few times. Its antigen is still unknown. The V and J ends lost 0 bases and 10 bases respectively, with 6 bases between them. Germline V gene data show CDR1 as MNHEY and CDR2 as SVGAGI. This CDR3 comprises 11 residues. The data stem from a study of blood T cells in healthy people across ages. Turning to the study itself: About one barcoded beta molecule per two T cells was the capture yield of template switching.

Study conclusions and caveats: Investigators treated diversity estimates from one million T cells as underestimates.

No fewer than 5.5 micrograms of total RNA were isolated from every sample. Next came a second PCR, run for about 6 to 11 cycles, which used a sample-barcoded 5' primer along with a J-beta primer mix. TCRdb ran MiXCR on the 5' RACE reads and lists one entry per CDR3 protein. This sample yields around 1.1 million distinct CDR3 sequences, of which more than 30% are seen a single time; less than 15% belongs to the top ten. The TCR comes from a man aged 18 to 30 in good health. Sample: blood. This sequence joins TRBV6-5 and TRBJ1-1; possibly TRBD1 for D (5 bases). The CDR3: CASSYSGGAFF. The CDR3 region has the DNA TGTGCCAGCAGTTACTCGGGGGGAGCTTTCTTT.